The 21 T cell receptor delta chains reported below all come from one sample, sequenced in a study of Vδ1+ human thymocytes. Whole-study findings and limits: Thymic TRG and TRD repertoires appeared highly polyclonal.

These TCRs' antigens remain unknown. RNA was extracted from the cells and then reverse transcribed. CDR3 amplicons came from multiplex PCR with pooled V-gene forward and constant-region reverse primers. TCRdb reanalyzed the multiplex PCR reads using CATT. The data show around 23,000 delta-chain clones, nearly 7.5% seen once. Sequences were obtained from Vdelta1+ gamma-delta thymocytes from the thymus. The subset was: FACS-sorted CD3+ TCRalphabeta- TCRVdelta1+ TCRVdelta2- thymocytes. All receptors derive from a girl under three years old who had congenital heart surgery.

This clone occurred a few times. This chain uses TRDV1 with TRDJ1, with D uncertain. Germline V gives CDR1 TSWWSYY, CDR2 QGS. This CDR3 region has 19 residues. V was clipped by 0 bases and J by 0 bases, with 20 bases between them. The CDR3 loop reads CALGELPFRVTTYTDKLIF. CDR3 nucleotides: TGTGCTCTTGGGGAACTCCCGTTCCGTGTCACCACGTACACCGATAAACTCATCTTT.

The chain has TRDV1 and TRDJ1; 9 bases are a match to TRDD3. Here the J gene was assigned by germline matching of the DNA, as TCRdb has none. Germline V gives CDR1 TSWWSYY, CDR2 QGS. This CDR3 spans 16 amino acids. J was trimmed by 1 base and V by 6 bases; bases with no gene match: 9. CDR3 bases: TGTGCTCTTGGTTTCGGGGGGATACTAGTCACCGATAAACTCATCTTT. This codes for CALGFGGILVTDKLIF.

The chain joins TRDV1 to TRDJ1; D perhaps matches TRDD2 (7 bases). Trimming removed 5 bases from V and 2 bases from J, with 24 bases in between. This CDR3 contains 18 residues. Germline CDR1 and CDR2: TSWWSYY and QGS. This chain's CDR3 is CALGFIPTGDGKTDKLIF. Here the CDR3 DNA reads TGTGCTCTTGGGTTTATTCCTACGGGGGACGGAAAAACCGATAAACTCATCTTT.

This clone appeared a few times. This chain uses TRDV1 with TRDJ1, with 10 positions matching TRDD3. V lost 4 bases to trimming and J lost 0 bases; unmatched junction nucleotides: 29. The CDR3 extends over 24 amino acids. From germline, CDR1 is TSWWSYY and CDR2 QGS. The CDR3 protein is CALGARPGKLRRLLGDSHTDKLIF. The CDR3 DNA reads TGTGCTCTTGGGGCCAGACCAGGGAAACTCCGCCGGTTACTGGGGGATTCCCACACCGATAAACTCATCTTT.

V and J are TRDV1 and TRDJ1; D may be TRDD3 (5 bases). The CDR3 contains 16 residues. CDR1 and CDR2 (germline): TSWWSYY, QGS. Trimming removed 2 bases at V and 7 bases at J, with 20 bases between. CDR3 nucleotide sequence: TGTGCTCTTGGGGAAGGGGACGTAAGGCCCAAGGTTAAACTCATCTTT. Translating gives CALGEGDVRPKVKLIF.

This sequence joins TRDV1 and TRDJ1; 9 bases map to TRDD3. The V gene's germline CDR1 is TSWWSYY and CDR2 QGS. V lost 1 base, J lost 11 bases, and 14 bases stayed unmatched. The CDR3 is 16 amino acids. The CDR3 spells CALGERNLRGDTVLIF. The CDR3 DNA is TGTGCTCTTGGGGAACGAAATTTGCGGGGGGATACCGTGCTCATCTTT.

The rearrangement uses TRDV1 and TRDJ1; 9 nucleotides match TRDD3. The J gene is absent in TCRdb and was assigned here via DNA matching to germline. The CDR3 contains 18 residues. V lost 2 bases, J lost 0 bases, and 10 bases stayed unmatched. Looked up from germline, CDR1 is TSWWSYY and CDR2 is QGS. This chain's CDR3 is CALGEGVDWGKYTDKLIF. The CDR3 coding sequence is TGTGCTCTTGGGGAAGGGGTCGACTGGGGGAAGTACACCGATAAACTCATCTTT.

This clone appeared a few times. The chain uses TRDV1 and TRDJ1; 7 bases agree with TRDD3. This CDR3 spans 23 amino acids. Germline-derived CDR1 and CDR2 are TSWWSYY and QGS. Germline trimming cut 1 base from V and 0 bases from J; bases unmatched to any gene: 26. This CDR3 reads CALGERRGLGVLGDPQYTDKLIF. CDR3 in DNA: TGTGCTCTTGGGGAACGCAGGGGCCTCGGCGTATTGGGGGACCCACAGTACACCGATAAACTCATCTTT.

The rearrangement joins TRDV1 to TRDJ1, with a tentative D call TRDD3 (6 bases). The germline V gene has CDR1 TSWWSYY and CDR2 QGS. V shed 2 bases and J shed 0 bases, with 16 bases lying between them. This CDR3 region has 17 residues. CDR3 amino acids: CALGEVSGGGYTDKLIF. The CDR3 DNA sequence: TGTGCTCTTGGGGAAGTATCCGGGGGAGGGTACACCGATAAACTCATCTTT.

This clone was seen only a few times. The chain combines TRDV1 with TRDJ1; TRDD3 might be the D (6 bases). The CDR3 has 15 residues. Trimming pared 5 bases from V and 3 bases from J, leaving 16 bases between. CDR1 and CDR2 (germline): TSWWSYY, QGS. The DNA of the CDR3 is TGTGCTCTTGGGCCCCGGGGGGGACGACCCGATAAACTCATCTTT. Its protein product is CALGPRGGRPDKLIF.

The chain uses TRDV1 and TRDJ1; 12 bases align to TRDD3. Matching the DNA to germline supplied the J gene, which TCRdb does not give. Germline V lookup: CDR1 TSWWSYY, CDR2 QGS. Trimming took 4 bases from V and 8 from J; bases not matched to a gene: 23. The CDR3 runs to 20 residues. CDR3 in amino acids: CALGGFPVTLLWGIRRKLIF. Here the CDR3 DNA reads TGTGCTCTTGGGGGCTTCCCAGTGACCCTTCTCTGGGGGATACGACGCAAACTCATCTTT.

The genes are TRDV1 and TRDJ1; TRDD3 matches 7 bases. CDR3 length: 20 amino acids. CDR1 is TSWWSYY and CDR2 is QGS in the germline V gene. V was pared by 3 bases and J by 0 bases, with 19 bases of the junction left unmatched. CDR3 residues: CALGDKRGIGGPEHTDKLIF. DNA of the CDR3: TGTGCTCTTGGGGACAAACGGGGGATTGGGGGTCCCGAACACACCGATAAACTCATCTTT.

The chain uses TRDV1 and TRDJ1; D not certain. CDR1 and CDR2 (germline): TSWWSYY, QGS. Trimming removed 0 bases at V and 0 bases at J, with 17 bases between. The CDR3 extends over 18 amino acids. The CDR3 protein is CALGELEARTSYTDKLIF. In nucleotides, the CDR3 is TGTGCTCTTGGGGAACTAGAGGCACGTACCTCCTACACCGATAAACTCATCTTT.

The chain links TRDV1 to TRDJ1, with TRDD3 matching over 12 bases. No J gene was available from TCRdb, and it was assigned here by a germline match of the DNA. There are 22 residues in the CDR3. Losses at the gene ends were 0 bases for V and 1 base for J; bases not matched to a gene: 18. Germline V gene lookup returns CDR1 TSWWSYY and CDR2 QGS. The chain's CDR3 is CALGELRPSYGLGDTGTDKLIF. The DNA of the CDR3 is TGTGCTCTTGGGGAACTAAGGCCATCCTACGGACTGGGGGATACCGGCACCGATAAACTCATCTTT.

This clone was seen a few times. This chain links TRDV1 with TRDJ1; tentative D call: TRDD3 (6 bases). The germline gives CDR1 TSWWSYY, CDR2 QGS. V lost 1 base and J lost 0, with 24 bases in between. The CDR3 covers 20 residues. The CDR3 is CALGEPSRGWGVKDTDKLIF. Written as DNA, the CDR3 is TGTGCTCTTGGGGAACCCTCCCGCGGTTGGGGGGTAAAAGACACCGATAAACTCATCTTT.

This clone was observed a few times. J is TRDJ1 and V is TRDV1; 9 nucleotides match TRDD3. Per germline, CDR1 TSWWSYY and CDR2 QGS. Trimming cost V 4 bases and J 6 bases; bases outside gene matches: 18. This CDR3 has 18 residues. This CDR3 is CALGASTGGYPPRYKLIF. The CDR3, as DNA: TGTGCTCTTGGGGCCTCTACGGGGGGATACCCCCCACGCTATAAACTCATCTTT.

There are a few counts of this clone. V usage is TRDV1 and J usage is TRDJ1, with 8 bases aligning to TRDD3. CDR1 and CDR2 (germline): TSWWSYY, QGS. The trim removed 5 bases at V and 2 bases at J, leaving 22 bases unmatched. CDR3 length: 20 amino acids. CDR3 DNA sequence: TGTGCTCTTGGGAACTCATACTGGGGGGCCTGGGGCCGTAGTACCGATAAACTCATCTTT. Protein product: CALGNSYWGAWGRSTDKLIF.

The chain recombines TRDV1 with TRDJ1, with 9 bases that match TRDD3. Losses at the gene ends were 4 bases for V and 6 bases for J; bases not matched to a gene: 15. This CDR3 has 17 amino acids. Germline V gene data show CDR1 as TSWWSYY and CDR2 as QGS. The CDR3 region has the DNA TGTGCTCTTGGGGGAAAAGGTACTGGGGGACCCATTTATAAACTCATCTTT. The encoded protein is CALGGKGTGGPIYKLIF.

Relative to its sample, this clone is large. The gene calls are TRDV2 and TRDJ1; no reliable D call. The V end lost 1 base, the J end lost 0 bases, and 8 bases lay between the germline ends. The CDR3 runs 14 residues. Germline values: CDR1 GEAIGNYY, CDR2 EKD. The CDR3 sequence: CACDTRSHTDKLIF. The CDR3 bases are TGTGCCTGTGACACAAGATCTCACACCGATAAACTCATCTTT.

This clone was seen only a few times. The gene calls are TRDV1 and TRDJ1, with D unclear. CDR1 and CDR2 (germline): TSWWSYY, QGS. With 8 bases removed from V and 2 bases from J, the gap between germline ends came to 33 bases. CDR3 size: 20 residues. The CDR3 nucleotides read TGTGCTCTTTCTAAAGTTCATGGCGAACTCCCTCTGACCTTAACCGATAAACTCATCTTT. The encoded protein is CALSKVHGELPLTLTDKLIF.

V gene TRDV1 combines with J gene TRDJ1; D is uncertain. Deletions cut 1 base from V and 3 bases from J, with 12 bases between. Looked up from germline, CDR1 is TSWWSYY and CDR2 is QGS. The CDR3 is 15 amino acids. CDR3 in DNA: TGTGCTCTTGGGGAACGCGTCGGAGGGCCCGATAAACTCATCTTT. It encodes CALGERVGGPDKLIF.